This T cell receptor beta chain derives from a study of cytomegalovirus exposure and HLA in healthy donors. CDR3 length equals 15 residues. Germline CDR1 LNHDA, CDR2 SQIVND (reference sequence). V shed 5 bases and J 0 bases; nucleotides not matched to a gene: 6. With 60 Vbeta and 13 Jbeta primers, the PCR was carried out. The repertoire was sequenced with immunoSEQ multiplex PCR; TCRdb's copy has only in-frame clones and lacks some. The sample holds 100,000 to 150,000 clones, about 80% seen once. Details on this clone: No antigen is known for it.

Findings and limits, study-wide: TCR beta V- and J-gene trimming was later associated with a missense DCLRE1C variant. Most subjects' HLA-A and HLA-B alleles were reportedly predicted from TCR beta sequences.

The chain links TRBV19 to TRBJ2-5; 7 bases agree with TRBD1. The clonotype originates from a man aged 25-45 years in good health and CMV-seropositive. Sequenced: PBMCs. CDR3 loop: CASSFRQGYQETQYF. CDR3 bases: TGTGCCAGTAGTTTCCGACAGGGATACCAAGAGACCCAGTACTTC.